The rows below give T cell receptor beta chains drawn from one sample of a study of T cell responses to AZD1222 COVID-19 vaccine. Using immunoSEQ multiplex PCR, the repertoire was profiled, and TCRdb retains in-frame clones only, with some absent. This table has around 150,000 clones, about 93% appearing once. Here the sequenced sample was peripheral blood, taken on day 0 of AZD1222 vaccination. The source of these receptors is an adult in good health. Each CDR3 is given with its conserved first and last residue.

V gene: TRBV5-1; CDR3 protein: CASSPGQGMGDTQYF
V gene: TRBV11-2; CDR3 protein: CASGITYGTYGGNTIYF
V gene: TRBV9; CDR3 protein: CASSVATGAFTDTQYF
V gene: TRBV5-4; CDR3 protein: CASSSGPGSYNSPLHF
V gene: TRBV6-5; CDR3 protein: CASSYPSGPLTGELFF
V gene: TRBV28; CDR3 protein: CATWGHANTGELFF
V gene: TRBV4-1; CDR3 protein: CASSQALGTRNTIYF
V gene: TRBV4-1; CDR3 protein: CASSQGVAGATVYGYTF
V gene: TRBV5-6; CDR3 protein: CASSLVGLAGGPGTGELFF
V gene: TRBV27; CDR3 protein: CASMGGAGYTF
V gene: TRBV5-1; CDR3 protein: CASSEDRHDLQTQYF
V gene: TRBV2; CDR3 protein: CASSEERNSGNTIYF
V gene: TRBV1; CDR3 protein: CTSSQSGTGGSPLHF
V gene: TRBV3-1/TRBV3-2; CDR3 protein: CASSHTSGDDTQYF
V gene: TRBV19; CDR3 protein: CASTPGTSGENEQFF
V gene: TRBV28; CDR3 protein: CASSRNDARQGEYGYTF
V gene: TRBV2; CDR3 protein: CASRTLAVNTGELFF
V gene: TRBV7-2; CDR3 protein: CASSLGGTSTDTQYF
V gene: TRBV7-2; CDR3 protein: CASSPGIHTDTQYF
V gene: TRBV4-1; CDR3 protein: CASSQGDRAPINTEAFF
V gene: TRBV28; CDR3 protein: CASSFKDGYTF
V gene: TRBV2; CDR3 protein: CATSRTSGADNEQFF
V gene: TRBV6-6; CDR3 protein: CASRANRDTIYF
V gene: TRBV6-1; CDR3 protein: CASSEAFRVSETQYF
V gene: TRBV24-1; CDR3 protein: CATSDGQYSNQPQHF